This T cell receptor (beta chain) came from a study of cytomegalovirus exposure and HLA in healthy donors. The CDR3 sequence is 11 residues long. Germline V gene data show CDR1 as ENHRY and CDR2 as SYGVKD. Findings and caveats of the study: Most subjects had HLA-A and HLA-B alleles reportedly predicted accurately by TCR beta sequences.

PCR primers comprised 60 Vbeta and 13 Jbeta primers. Sequenced by immunoSEQ multiplex PCR; TCRdb stores in-frame clones only, minus some. The sample lists over 140,000 clones, around 82% occurring once. About this clone: Its antigen is unidentified.

The TCR sequence derives from a man aged 50 or older in good health and CMV-seronegative. Material for sequencing was PBMCs. V usage is TRBV10-3 and J usage is TRBJ2-5, with D unresolved. CDR3 in amino acids: CDHYPGETQYF. The DNA for the CDR3 is TGTGATCACTACCCCGGAGAGACCCAGTACTTC.